This TCR beta chain was sequenced in a study of control samples from healthy donors and cancer patients. Sequenced by immunoSEQ multiplex PCR; TCRdb stores in-frame clones only, minus some. The sample yields 90,000 to 150,000 clones, roughly 90% seen once. Sequencing was done on a sample of blood. This TCR derives from a middle-aged man in good health.

CDR3 protein: CASRTPSSGDRGLYGYTF. CDR3 coding DNA: TGTGCCAGTAGAACGCCTTCCTCCGGGGACAGGGGCCTCTATGGCTACACCTTC. The gene calls are TRBV19 and TRBJ1-2, with 10 positions matching TRBD1. This CDR3 is built from 18 residues. The germline V gene encodes CDR1 LNHDA and CDR2 SQIVND (reference sequence). Losses at the gene ends were 6 bases for V and 4 bases for J; bases not matched to a gene: 17.